Below, one T cell receptor (beta chain) is given with its context. The data stem from a study of blood T cell repertoires in COVID-19. Study context: Samples came from the United States, Italy and Spain, spanning acute and convalescent COVID-19. The analysed material was cDNA or gDNA that came from T cells, B-cell-depleted T cells, or PBMCs.

V was clipped by 0 bases and J by 0 bases; unmatched bases: 5. Germline assignment: CDR1 MGHRA and CDR2 YSYEKL. The CDR3 sequence is 18 residues long. Source study methods: Nucleated cell number was recorded as an estimate derived from reference gene primer amplification. The protocol was immunoSEQ multiplex PCR, while the TCRdb copy is restricted to in-frame clones and leaves out a portion. That table supplies the V and J calls and clone size; D and trimming were determined from the DNA. The sample carries about 260,000 clones, about nine tenths recorded once. The sequencing input was peripheral blood. The chain joins TRBV4-1 to TRBJ2-2, with 9 bases matching TRBD2. The sequence was collected from a woman aged 50 to 65 who had recovered from COVID-19. CDR3 coding DNA: TGCGCCAGCAGCCAAGATCGGCTAGCGGGACCGAACACCGGGGAGCTGTTTTTT. Its translation: CASSQDRLAGPNTGELFF.